These 3 T cell receptor beta chains originate from one sample sequenced in a study of vaccination and CD4 T cells after COVID-19. TCRdb re-called the PCR reads with MiXCR, one entry per CDR3 protein. The sample lists tens of thousands of distinct CDR3 sequences; over 40% were seen once. The sequences come from CD4+ T cells from blood, collected before SARS-CoV-2 vaccination. Source of these receptors: a human donor who had recovered from COVID-19.

This clonotype showed up just a few times. V and J are TRBV24-1 and TRBJ1-1; D not certain. This CDR3 spans 12 amino acids. With 7 bases removed from V and 9 bases from J, the gap between germline ends came to 14 bases. The germline gives CDR1 KGHDR, CDR2 SFDVKD. CDR3 in amino acids: CATSDGAGKAFF. CDR3 DNA: TGTGCCACCAGCGACGGCGCAGGAAAAGCTTTCTTT.

The J gene is TRBJ1-2, the V gene TRBV20-1, with D maybe TRBD1 (5 bases). V lost 0 bases to trimming and J lost 5 bases, with 16 bases between them. The CDR3 sequence is 15 residues long. Germline-derived CDR1 and CDR2 are DFQATT and SNEGSKA (reference sequence). CDR3 DNA: TGCAGTGCTAGAGATCATAGGACACCCATTTATGGCTACACCTTC. Protein: CSARDHRTPIYGYTF.

This clonotype has just a few counts. The chain joins TRBV7-6 to TRBJ1-3; 12 bases align to TRBD1. The germline CDR1 and CDR2 sequences are SGHVS and FNYEAQ. V gave up 4 bases and J gave up 4 bases; unmatched junction bases: 2. The CDR3 is made up of 15 amino acids. CDR3 sequence: CASSSGQGAGNTIYF. The DNA of the CDR3 is TGTGCCAGCAGCTCGGGACAGGGGGCGGGAAACACCATATATTTT.